The entry below gives a single T cell receptor (beta chain) sequence along with its context. The entry originates in a study of blood T cell repertoires in COVID-19. How the authors handled the data: Nucleated cell counts were estimated from reference gene primer amplification. Measured with immunoSEQ multiplex PCR; TCRdb has only the in-frame clones, and not every one. That table gives V, J and clone size, and the DNA gave D and trimming. The sample holds 150,000 to 200,000 clones; about 86% are singletons and the top ten take more than 7.5%. Looked up from germline, CDR1 is SGDLS and CDR2 is YYNGEE. V was cut by 1 base and J by 1 base, with 11 bases left in between. The CDR3 is 15 residues long.

The chain combines TRBV9 with TRBJ1-1, with a weak D call TRBD1 (5 bases). This sequence was found in a man aged 50-59 years with active or convalescent COVID-19. The sequenced sample consisted of peripheral blood. CDR3 sequence (DNA): TGTGCCAGCAGCGTAAATCCCAGGGCGAACACTGAAGCTTTCTTT. Translation gives CASSVNPRANTEAFF.